Presented here are 24 T cell receptor beta chains from one specimen sequenced in a study of tumor-infiltrating lymphocytes in glioblastoma multiforme. Multiple V-beta primers and a C-beta primer amplified TCRB from RNA. TCRdb redid the calling of the multiplex PCR reads with MiXCR, one entry per CDR3 protein. The table has approximately 13,000 distinct CDR3 sequences, around 70% seen once; the top ten hold roughly 28%. Sequenced: brain tumor tissue. These receptors originate from a male donor with glioblastoma.

The V call is TRBV20-1, the J call TRBJ1-1, with D possibly being TRBD1 (6 bases). The CDR3 consists of 14 residues. Germline loops: CDR1 DFQATT, CDR2 SNEGSKA (reference sequence). V lost 7 bases to trimming and J lost 7 bases, with 22 bases between them. The chain's CDR3 is CSVRGEQGSIEAFF. CDR3 coding DNA: TGCAGTGTTAGGGGGGAGCAGGGGTCCATTGAAGCTTTCTTT.

This clonotype was counted at least ten times. The V and J genes are TRBV7-9 and TRBJ2-3, with 7 bases lining up with TRBD1. The CDR3 runs to 16 residues. With 0 bases clipped from V and 1 base from J, the junction kept 4 bases outside the gene matches. The germline gives CDR1 SEHNR, CDR2 FQNEAQ (reference sequence). The CDR3, as DNA: TGTGCCAGCAGCTTAGCGCTCGGGACAGGCACAGATACGCAGTATTTT. Amino acids: CASSLALGTGTDTQYF.

With regard to this clonotype: The final CDR3 position lacks the conserved phenylalanine or tryptophan, pointing to a likely read error. The limits of the CDR3 on the DNA are not certain, so only TCRdb's listed CDR3 is given. The rearrangement joins TRBV6-1 to TRBJ1-5. The CDR3 numbers 12 amino acids, ends counted. The germline CDR1 and CDR2 sequences are MNHNS and SASEGT. CDR3 protein: CASSKGTHPHHC.

As concerns this clonotype: A clone one base away is much larger, so this may be a read error. The rearrangement uses TRBV24-1 and TRBJ2-5; 8 positions agree with TRBD1. This CDR3 comprises 17 residues. The germline CDR1 and CDR2 sequences are KGHDR and SFDVKD. The CDR3: CATSDPTGGIDQEAQYF. DNA for the CDR3: TGTGCCACCAGTGACCCAACAGGGGGAATAGACCAAGAGGCCCAGTACTTC.

Of note for this clonotype: Likely a read error: the CDR3 ends without its conserved phenylalanine or tryptophan. Because the CDR3's place on the DNA is in doubt, the DNA is left out and the CDR3 is given as listed by TCRdb. This chain joins TRBV20-1 and TRBJ2-1; the listed D gene, TRBD2, was not tested against the DNA. The CDR3 length equals 16 residues, ends included. The germline V gene has CDR1 DFQATT and CDR2 SNEGSKA (reference sequence). The CDR3 is CSASRPGLAGVNEEFS.

A word on this clonotype: One base away lies a much larger clone, so this may be a sequencing read error. The V and J genes are TRBV29-1 and TRBJ1-1; maybe TRBD1 (6 bases). Germline CDR1 and CDR2: SQVTM and ANQGSEA. There are 13 residues in the CDR3. V shed 7 bases and J shed 0 bases, with 12 bases lying between them. Written as DNA, the CDR3 is TGCAGCGAACGACGGGGGCTGAACACTGAAGCTTTCTTT. It codes for CSERRGLNTEAFF.

The chain carries TRBV4-2 and TRBJ2-3, with D unclear. The CDR3 totals 12 residues. V shed 4 bases and J shed 3 bases, with 5 bases lying between them. Looked up from germline, CDR1 is LGHNA and CDR2 is YNFKEQ. The CDR3 reads CASSPPTDTQYF. The DNA of the CDR3 is TGTGCCAGCAGCCCTCCAACAGATACGCAGTATTTT.

The chain combines TRBV10-3 with TRBJ2-2; D is unresolved. V was pared by 11 bases and J by 3 bases, with 10 bases between. This CDR3 has 12 amino acids. Germline CDR1 is ENHRY and CDR2 is SYGVKD. This CDR3 is CAASEDTGELFF. The CDR3 coding sequence is TGTGCCGCCAGTGAGGACACCGGGGAGCTGTTTTTT.

Concerning this clonotype: A much larger clone differs by one base, so this may be a read error. The chain uses TRBV28 and TRBJ2-6; TRBD2 matches at 11 bases. There are 17 residues in the CDR3. Germline CDR1 MDHEN, CDR2 SYDVKM. For the CDR3, the DNA is TGTGCCAGCAGGGAGCTAGCGGGAGGTCTTGGGGCCAACGTCCTGGCTTTC. It encodes CASRELAGGLGANVLAF.

The chain combines TRBV11-2 with TRBJ2-2, with 7 bases fitting TRBD1. Germline trimming cut 3 bases from V and 4 bases from J; bases unmatched to any gene: 5. CDR1 and CDR2 (germline): SGHAT, FQNNGV. CDR3 size: 15 residues. DNA of the CDR3: TGTGCCAGCAGCTTCCCGGGACAGACCACCGGGGAGCTGTTTTTT. Its protein is CASSFPGQTTGELFF.

With regard to this clonotype: One junction end disagrees with the germline gene, perhaps due to a read error. The chain links TRBV6-6 to TRBJ2-5; D possibly corresponds to TRBD1 (6 bases). Germline V gene lookup returns CDR1 MNHNY and CDR2 SVGAGI (reference sequence). The CDR3 consists of 12 residues. The CDR3 DNA follows: TGTGTCAGCAGTTACAGGGTCGAGACCCAGCACTTC. This gives the protein CVSSYRVETQHF.

The rearrangement joins TRBV20-1 to TRBJ2-7, with TRBD1 as a possible D gene (6 bases). V was shortened by 6 bases and J by 9 bases, with 21 bases between the two germline ends. This CDR3 contains 13 residues. Germline V gives CDR1 DFQATT, CDR2 SNEGSKA (reference sequence). CDR3 residues: CSARGGDLNVQYF. Written as DNA, the CDR3 is TGCAGTGCCCGAGGGGGAGATTTAAACGTGCAGTACTTC.

This clonotype has at least ten counts. The rearrangement joins TRBV7-8 to TRBJ2-6; 9 bases are shared with TRBD1. J gave up 0 bases and V 1 base, and 4 bases lay outside the gene matches. This CDR3 is 18 amino acids long. Germline lookup yields CDR1 SGHVS and CDR2 FQNEAQ. This CDR3 reads CASSLVTGGYSGANVLTF. CDR3 in DNA: TGTGCCAGCAGCTTAGTGACAGGGGGATACTCTGGGGCCAACGTCCTGACTTTC.

In the case of this clonotype: A junction boundary mismatches the germline segment, possibly from a read error. The chain uses TRBV6-2 or TRBV6-3 and TRBJ1-1; D is uncertain. The CDR3 length is 12 residues. Looked up from germline, CDR1 is MNHEY and CDR2 is SVGEGT. The DNA for the CDR3 is TGTGCCAACAGTTTGATGAACACTGAAGATTTCTTT. Translating it yields CANSLMNTEDFF.

CDR3 protein: CSAIPSGTYNEQFF. CDR3 coding DNA: TGCAGTGCTATACCCAGCGGGACATACAATGAGCAGTTCTTC. This chain joins TRBV20-1 and TRBJ2-1; tentatively, D is TRBD2 (7 bases). CDR3 length equals 14 residues. V lost 4 bases, J lost 4 bases, and 14 bases lay in between. Germline V gene data show CDR1 as DFQATT and CDR2 as SNEGSKA (reference sequence).

J is TRBJ2-1 and V is TRBV18, with 15 bases aligning to TRBD2. The V segment lost 1 base and the J segment 5 bases; nucleotides outside the gene matches: 12. CDR1 is KGHSH and CDR2 is LQKENI in the germline V gene. The CDR3 spans 20 residues. CDR3 DNA sequence: TGTGCCAGCTCACCACGTTCAGGACTAGCGGGAGGGCCGGCCAACAATGAGCAGTTCTTC. Translation gives CASSPRSGLAGGPANNEQFF.

This clonotype has a single count. One junction end does not reproduce the germline sequence, and a read error may be involved. The genes are TRBV20-1 and TRBJ2-1; 10 nucleotides agree with TRBD2. The length of the CDR3 is 14 residues. CDR1 and CDR2 (germline): DFQATT, SNEGSKA (reference sequence). DNA for the CDR3: TGCAGTGCTACCGCTAGCGGGGGCGTTGATGAGCAGCTCTTC. Protein product: CSATASGGVDEQLF.

This clonotype was seen only once. V is TRBV6-5 and J is TRBJ2-7; 7 bases agree with TRBD1. J lost 4 bases, V lost 2 bases, and 8 bases had no gene match. Germline V gene lookup returns CDR1 MNHEY and CDR2 SVGAGI. This CDR3 region has 15 residues. CDR3 bases: TGTGCCAGCAGTTACAGATCACAGGGGTATTACGAGCAGTACTTC. It yields the protein CASSYRSQGYYEQYF.

To note about this clonotype: Germline and junction disagree at one end, which may indicate a read error. The chain carries TRBV12-5 and TRBJ2-1, with no clear D. Per germline, CDR1 LGHNT and CDR2 FRNRAP. This CDR3 contains 15 residues. The CDR3 nucleotides are TGTGCTAGTGGTTTGATTCCTTACCGTTACAATGAGCGGTTCTTC. This sequence encodes CASGLIPYRYNERFF.

The rearrangement uses TRBV11-2 and TRBJ1-1; unclear D gene. The CDR3 consists of 12 residues. CDR1 and CDR2 from the germline V gene are SGHAT and FQNNGV. Trimming pared 1 base from V and 10 bases from J, leaving 10 bases between. CDR3 residues: CASSLVQWVAFF. The CDR3 DNA reads TGTGCCAGCAGCTTAGTACAGTGGGTAGCTTTCTTT.

Details on this clonotype: One junction end disagrees with the germline gene, perhaps due to a read error. This sequence joins TRBV4-1 and TRBJ1-1; weak D call: TRBD1 (6 bases). The CDR3 sequence is 15 residues long. Germline V gives CDR1 MGHRA, CDR2 YSYEKL. CDR3 bases: TGCGCCAGCAACCAAGCCGGGACGGGGGGCACTGAAGCTTTATTT. Translation gives CASNQAGTGGTEALF.

This clonotype was seen more than once but under ten times. The chain carries TRBV20-1 and TRBJ2-7, with a tentative D call TRBD1 (6 bases). The CDR3 length is 13 residues. Germline loops: CDR1 DFQATT, CDR2 SNEGSKA (reference sequence). With 1 base removed from V and 3 bases from J, the gap between germline ends came to 10 bases. The CDR3 nucleotides read TGCAGTGCTAGAGCCACAGGGAACTACGAGCAGTACTTC. As protein: CSARATGNYEQYF.

A note on this clonotype: A read error may account for a junction end that differs from germline. The CDR3: CASSSLVSGSTDTQYF. CDR3 sequence (DNA): TGTGCAAGCAGTTCCCTAGTTAGCGGAAGCACAGATACGCAGTATTTT. The chain combines TRBV6-5 with TRBJ2-3, with a weak D call TRBD2 (6 bases). Germline loops: CDR1 MNHEY, CDR2 SVGAGI. The CDR3 is 16 residues long.

This clonotype has a handful of counts. No conserved phenylalanine or tryptophan is present at the end of the CDR3, so a read error is the likely explanation. The J gene is TRBJ1-4, the V gene TRBV29-1; weak D call: TRBD1 (5 bases). The CDR3 extends over 12 amino acids. Trimming shortened V by 3 bases and J by 11 bases, and 13 bases separated the two germline ends. Germline values: CDR1 SQVTM, CDR2 ANQGSEA. The CDR3 DNA sequence: TGCAGCGTTGATGAGGGGACGCAGAAACTGTTTCTT. Protein product: CSVDEGTQKLFL.